The clone carrying this T cell receptor (beta chain) has ten or more counts. No antigen is known for it. CDR3 size: 13 residues. Germline V gene lookup returns CDR1 SGHTA and CDR2 FQGNSA. V was cut by 3 bases and J by 5 bases, with 8 bases left in between. This sample was included in a study of TIL therapy for anti-PD-1-resistant metastatic lung cancer. The study, taken as a whole, reports: Patients were highly selected, enriched for treatment-naive, never-smoker and oncogene-addicted cases.

Sequencing used immunoSEQ v3. Only in-frame clones appear in the TCRdb table, and some are missing; sequencing was by immunoSEQ multiplex PCR. Among more than 90,000 clones listed, about 71% were seen once. Noted time point: pre-treatment sample, taken before nivolumab and TIL therapy. Pleural nodules or supraclavicular lymph nodes made up most of the excised metastases sampled. V gene TRBV7-2 combines with J gene TRBJ2-1; possible D gene TRBD2, 6 bases. The TCR originated in a person aged 25-85 years with non-small cell lung cancer. Sample: tumor tissue, taken at baseline. CDR3 region: CASSFRRDNEQFF. In DNA, the CDR3 is TGTGCCAGCAGCTTCCGGAGGGACAATGAGCAGTTCTTC.